Following are 25 T cell receptor beta chains from one sample sequenced in a study of cytomegalovirus exposure and HLA in healthy donors. The method was immunoSEQ multiplex PCR; TCRdb's version includes in-frame clones alone and lacks a portion of them. The data contain tens of thousands of clones, 80% to 95% of them singletons. Sequencing input: PBMCs. Receptors were obtained from a woman in her late teens or twenties in good health and CMV-seronegative.

This chain links TRBV2 with TRBJ1-1; a weak D match, TRBD1 (6 bases). CDR1 and CDR2 from the germline V gene are SNHLY and FYNNEI. The length of the CDR3 is 13 residues. The V end was cut by 4 bases, the J end by 3 bases, with 9 bases between. The CDR3 DNA reads TGTGCCAGCAGTGGGGCAGGGGACACTGAAGCTTTCTTT. Translation: CASSGAGDTEAFF.

The rearrangement uses TRBV10-3 and TRBJ1-1, with 7 nucleotides matching TRBD1. V shed 2 bases, J shed 0 bases, and the junction held 0 bases outside the gene matches. The germline gives CDR1 ENHRY, CDR2 SYGVKD. The CDR3 contains 14 residues. As DNA, the CDR3 is TGTGCCATCAGTGAGACAGGGGTGAACACTGAAGCTTTCTTT. Translated: CAISETGVNTEAFF.

The chain carries TRBV7-9 and TRBJ2-1, with D possibly TRBD2 on 6 matching bases. This CDR3 has 15 residues. The V end lost 1 base, the J end lost 0 bases, and 7 bases lay between the germline ends. CDR1 SEHNR and CDR2 FQNEAQ come from the germline V gene (reference sequence). In DNA, the CDR3 is TGTGCCAGCAGCTTAGACGGGGGCTCCTACAATGAGCAGTTCTTC. This gives the protein CASSLDGGSYNEQFF.

The chain has TRBV6-5 and TRBJ2-2, with 10 nucleotides matching TRBD2. The V and J ends lost 6 bases and 4 bases, in that order; junction bases with no gene match: 5. Per germline, CDR1 MNHEY and CDR2 SVGAGI. The CDR3 covers 15 residues. The CDR3 region has the DNA TGTGCCAGCAGGCGGACTAGCGGATTCACCGGGGAGCTGTTTTTT. Residues: CASRRTSGFTGELFF.

V gene TRBV5-6 combines with J gene TRBJ1-1; D possibly corresponds to TRBD1 (5 bases). V lost 5 bases and J 1 base, leaving 12 bases between the germline ends. CDR3 length equals 14 residues. Germline assignment: CDR1 SGHDT and CDR2 YYEEEE. The CDR3 DNA reads as TGTGCCAGCAGTGCGGGCGGGGGGAACACTGAAGCTTTCTTT. This translates into CASSAGGGNTEAFF.

V usage is TRBV5-1 and J usage is TRBJ1-2; D may be TRBD1 (5 bases). The CDR3 runs to 16 residues. Germline V CDR1 and CDR2: SGHRS, YFSETQ. V lost 2 bases, J lost 0 bases, and 14 bases lay in between. The CDR3 loop reads CASSFLNRRANYGYTF. The CDR3 bases are TGCGCCAGCAGCTTCCTCAACAGGAGGGCTAACTATGGCTACACCTTC.

The genes are TRBV11-2 and TRBJ1-4; TRBD1 might be the D (5 bases). There are 14 residues in the CDR3. Germline V CDR1 and CDR2: SGHAT, FQNNGV. The ends were cut back, 2 bases at V and 2 bases at J, with 6 bases in the middle. The CDR3 region has the DNA TGTGCCAGCAGCTTACAGGGTACTAATGAAAAACTGTTTTTT. It is translated as CASSLQGTNEKLFF.

V gene TRBV7-3 combines with J gene TRBJ2-2; the D gene is possibly TRBD1 (5 bases). The CDR3 sequence is 16 residues long. The V gene lost 1 base and the J gene lost 1 base, with 10 bases spanning the gap. The germline gives CDR1 SGHTA, CDR2 FQGTGA. This chain's CDR3 is CASSLNPGKNTGELFF. In DNA, the CDR3 is TGTGCCAGCAGCTTAAATCCAGGGAAGAACACCGGGGAGCTGTTTTTT.

This chain links TRBV5-1 with TRBJ2-7, with a weak D call TRBD1 (7 bases). Trimming pared 5 bases from V and 6 bases from J, leaving 12 bases between. Germline CDR1 reads SGHRS; CDR2 reads YFSETQ. CDR3 size: 12 residues. The CDR3 reads CASSYRGGEQYF. The CDR3 nucleotides are TGCGCCAGCAGTTACAGGGGAGGCGAGCAGTACTTC.

The V and J genes are TRBV7-8 and TRBJ1-1, with D hard to call. The CDR3 extends over 16 amino acids. In germline, CDR1 is SGHVS, CDR2 FQNEAQ. The V end was cut by 2 bases, the J end by 3 bases, with 16 bases between. The CDR3 sequence is CASSLFSERLDTEAFF. The CDR3 DNA reads as TGTGCCAGCAGCTTATTTAGTGAGAGGTTGGACACTGAAGCTTTCTTT.

V and J are TRBV7-2 and TRBJ2-3, with 9 bases fitting TRBD1. CDR3 length: 15 amino acids. The trim removed 5 bases at V and 3 bases at J, leaving 6 bases unmatched. Germline V CDR1 and CDR2: SGHTA, FQGNSA. The CDR3 region is CASSRQGVRTDTQYF. The CDR3 region has the DNA TGTGCCAGCAGCAGACAGGGGGTGAGGACAGATACGCAGTATTTT.

This clone was detected once. This chain connects TRBV6-6 to TRBJ2-1; 8 bases align to TRBD2. The CDR3 is 16 residues long. Germline CDR1 reads MNHNY; CDR2 reads SVGAGI (reference sequence). The trim removed 6 bases at V and 5 bases at J, leaving 12 bases unmatched. The chain's CDR3 is CASSSDQRGIDNEQFF. DNA for the CDR3: TGTGCCAGCAGCTCCGACCAGCGGGGGATTGACAATGAGCAGTTCTTC.

This clone appeared once. This chain joins TRBV15 and TRBJ1-2; 8 nucleotides match TRBD1. The CDR3 runs to 14 residues. Unmatched junction bases numbered 8, after V lost 4 bases and J lost 7 bases. Germline lookup yields CDR1 LNHNV and CDR2 YYDKDF (reference sequence). The CDR3 bases are TGTGCCACCAGCACCCGGACAGGGCGGCGTGGCTACACCTTC. Translated: CATSTRTGRRGYTF.

The chain uses TRBV30 and TRBJ2-3; 8 bases fit TRBD2. Trimming removed 5 bases from V and 1 base from J; junction bases left unmatched: 8. The germline V gene encodes CDR1 GTSNPN and CDR2 SVGIG (reference sequence). CDR3 length: 15 amino acids. The CDR3, as DNA: TGTGCCTGGGCCGAACTAGCGGATGGCACAGATACGCAGTATTTT. It encodes CAWAELADGTDTQYF.

The J gene is TRBJ2-7, the V gene TRBV12-1; the table's D call, TRBD2, has no DNA check behind it. TRBV12-1 is shown as a pseudogene. CDR3 size: 18 residues. The CDR3 protein is CASRILQTSGRAPGEQYV. CDR3 nucleotide sequence: TGTGCCAGCAGGATCCTCCAGACTAGCGGGAGGGCCCCGGGAGAGCAGTACGTC.

This chain joins TRBV5-4 and TRBJ2-1; tentatively, D is TRBD1 (7 bases). CDR1 SGHNT and CDR2 YYREEE come from the germline V gene (reference sequence). The CDR3 consists of 14 residues. Deletions cut 5 bases from V and 4 bases from J, with 13 bases between. The CDR3 coding sequence is TGTGCCAGCAGTTCGACAGGGAGGTACAATGAGCAGTTCTTC. This encodes CASSSTGRYNEQFF.

The V gene is TRBV19, the J gene TRBJ1-5; D is uncertain. V was shortened by 5 bases and J by 9 bases, with 17 bases between the two germline ends. Germline V gene sequence: CDR1 LNHDA, CDR2 SQIVND (reference sequence). The CDR3 has 14 amino acids. The CDR3 sequence: CASSLRTSEGPQHF. The CDR3 nucleotides are TGTGCCAGTAGTCTCCGGACCTCGGAGGGGCCCCAGCATTTT. Full variable domain (missing parts from reference TRBV19 and TRBJ1-5): DGGITQSPKYLFRKEGQNVTLSCEQNLNHDAMYWYRQDPGQGLRLIYYSQIVNDFQKGDIAEGYSVSREKKESFPLTVTSAQKNPTAFYLCASSLRTSEGPQHFGDGTRLSIL.

CDR3 bases: TGTGCCAGCAGTGAAGCTGGAGCGGGGGGACTGGAGACCCAGTACTTC. This gives the protein CASSEAGAGGLETQYF. V is TRBV2 and J is TRBJ2-5; 9 nucleotides match TRBD2. V lost 0 bases, J lost 5 bases, and 7 bases stayed unmatched. The length of the CDR3 is 16 residues. Germline values: CDR1 SNHLY, CDR2 FYNNEI.

The rearrangement uses TRBV4-1 and TRBJ1-2, with a tentative D call TRBD1 (6 bases). Between the trimmed V and J ends, which lost 3 bases and 8 bases, there was a span of 19 bases. Germline V gives CDR1 MGHRA, CDR2 YSYEKL. The CDR3 has 15 residues. The CDR3 sequence is CASSHLTGKYEGYTF. The CDR3 nucleotides are TGCGCCAGCAGCCACCTAACAGGGAAATACGAGGGCTACACCTTC.

The rearrangement uses TRBV9 and TRBJ2-5; 8 nucleotides match TRBD1. The CDR3 sequence is 15 residues long. Germline V gene sequence: CDR1 SGDLS, CDR2 YYNGEE. The J segment lost 5 bases and the V segment lost 2 bases, leaving 8 bases of the junction unmatched. The CDR3 sequence: CASSVRQGMFETQYF. In DNA, the CDR3 is TGTGCCAGCAGCGTTCGACAGGGGATGTTCGAGACCCAGTACTTC.

This chain uses TRBV5-1 with TRBJ2-2; D remains ambiguous. The CDR3 runs to 14 residues. CDR1 and CDR2 (germline): SGHRS, YFSETQ. The V end lost 1 base, the J end lost 6 bases, and 10 bases lay between the germline ends. CDR3 sequence (DNA): TGCGCCAGCAGCTTGCAAACTCACCCCGGGGAGCTGTTTTTT. Protein product: CASSLQTHPGELFF.

The rearrangement joins TRBV5-1 to TRBJ2-2; perhaps TRBD1 as D (6 bases). The CDR3 covers 17 residues. V lost 4 bases, J lost 1 base, and 17 bases lay in between. CDR1 and CDR2 (germline): SGHRS, YFSETQ. The CDR3 DNA is TGCGCCAGCAGCCCCAGCTTTTCGGGACAGAACACCGGGGAGCTGTTTTTT. Its translation is CASSPSFSGQNTGELFF.

The chain employs TRBV7-2 and TRBJ2-2, with 10 bases identical to TRBD1. Germline-derived CDR1 and CDR2 are SGHTA and FQGNSA. CDR3 size: 17 residues. With 2 bases clipped from V and 7 bases from J, the junction kept 10 bases outside the gene matches. CDR3 sequence reads: CASSLPPGQGKYGELFF. Here the CDR3 DNA reads TGTGCCAGCAGCTTACCACCGGGACAGGGGAAGTACGGGGAGCTGTTTTTT.

The V and J genes are TRBV19 and TRBJ1-1; TRBD1 matches 8 bases. CDR3 length: 14 amino acids. Trimming at V came to 4 bases and at J to 5 bases, leaving 6 bases not matched to a gene. CDR1 and CDR2 from the germline V gene are LNHDA and SQIVND (reference sequence). The CDR3: CASSRRDRYTEAFF. CDR3 coding DNA: TGTGCCAGTAGTAGGAGGGACAGGTATACTGAAGCTTTCTTT.

V and J are TRBV7-9 and TRBJ2-6, with a weak D call TRBD2 (5 bases). Trimming left V 7 bases short and J 2 bases short, with 12 bases between. The CDR3 consists of 15 residues. CDR1 is SEHNR and CDR2 is FQNEAQ in the germline V gene (reference sequence). The CDR3 DNA is TGTGCCAGCACCTACGAGGGCCCTGGGGCCAACGTCCTGACTTTC. Its protein is CASTYEGPGANVLTF.